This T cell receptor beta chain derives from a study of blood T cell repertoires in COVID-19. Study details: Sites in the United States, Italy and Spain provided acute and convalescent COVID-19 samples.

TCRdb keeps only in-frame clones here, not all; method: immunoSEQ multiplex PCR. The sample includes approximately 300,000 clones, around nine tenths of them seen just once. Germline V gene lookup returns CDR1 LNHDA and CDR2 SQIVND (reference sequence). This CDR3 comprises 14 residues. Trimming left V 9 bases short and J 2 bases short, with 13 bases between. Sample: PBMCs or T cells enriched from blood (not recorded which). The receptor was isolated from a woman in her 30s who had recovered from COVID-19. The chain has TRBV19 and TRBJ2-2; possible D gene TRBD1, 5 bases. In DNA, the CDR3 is TGTGCCAGCCGGACACCCGTAAACACCGGGGAGCTGTTTTTT. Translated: CASRTPVNTGELFF.